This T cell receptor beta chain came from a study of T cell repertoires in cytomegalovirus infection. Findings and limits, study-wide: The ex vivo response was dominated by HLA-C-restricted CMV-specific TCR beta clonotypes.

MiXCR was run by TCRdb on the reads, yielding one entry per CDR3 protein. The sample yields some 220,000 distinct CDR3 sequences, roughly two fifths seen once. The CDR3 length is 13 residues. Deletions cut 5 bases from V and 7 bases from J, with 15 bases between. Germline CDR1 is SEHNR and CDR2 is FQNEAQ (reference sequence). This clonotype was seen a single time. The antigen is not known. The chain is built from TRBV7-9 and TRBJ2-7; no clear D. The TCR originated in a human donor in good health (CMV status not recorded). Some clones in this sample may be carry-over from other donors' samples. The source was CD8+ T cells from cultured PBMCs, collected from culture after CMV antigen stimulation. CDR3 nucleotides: TGTGCCAGCAGCCCCCCGATCAATGATGAGCAGTACTTC. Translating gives CASSPPINDEQYF.